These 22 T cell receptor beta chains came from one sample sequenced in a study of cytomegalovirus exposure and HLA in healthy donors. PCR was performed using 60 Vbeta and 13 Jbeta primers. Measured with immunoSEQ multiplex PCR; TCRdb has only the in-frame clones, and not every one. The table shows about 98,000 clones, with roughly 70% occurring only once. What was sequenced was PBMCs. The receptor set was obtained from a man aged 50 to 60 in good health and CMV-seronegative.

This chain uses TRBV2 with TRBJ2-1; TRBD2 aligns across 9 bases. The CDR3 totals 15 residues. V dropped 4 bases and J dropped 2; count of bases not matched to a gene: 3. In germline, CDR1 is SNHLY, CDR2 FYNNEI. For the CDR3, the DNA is TGTGCCAGCAGTGCCCTAGCGGGGACCTACAATGAGCAGTTCTTC. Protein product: CASSALAGTYNEQFF.

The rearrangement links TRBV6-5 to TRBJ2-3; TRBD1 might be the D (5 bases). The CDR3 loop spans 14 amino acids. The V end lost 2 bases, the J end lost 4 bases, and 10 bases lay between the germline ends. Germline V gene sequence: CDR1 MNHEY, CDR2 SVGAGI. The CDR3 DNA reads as TGTGCCAGCAGTTACCTTCTAGGGGCAGATACGCAGTATTTT. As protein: CASSYLLGADTQYF.

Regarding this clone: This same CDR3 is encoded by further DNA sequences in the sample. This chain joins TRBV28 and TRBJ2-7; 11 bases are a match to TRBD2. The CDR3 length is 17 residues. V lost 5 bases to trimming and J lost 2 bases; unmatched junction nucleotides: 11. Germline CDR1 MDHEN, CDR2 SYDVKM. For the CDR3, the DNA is TGTGCCAGCAGTCCGGTAGCGGGAGGGCCCAGGGCCTACGAGCAGTACTTC. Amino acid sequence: CASSPVAGGPRAYEQYF.

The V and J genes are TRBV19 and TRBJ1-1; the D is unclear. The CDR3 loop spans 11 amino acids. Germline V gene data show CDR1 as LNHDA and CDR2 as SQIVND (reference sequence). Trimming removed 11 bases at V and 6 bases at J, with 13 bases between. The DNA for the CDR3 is TGTGCCTCCGGGATCCGACCTGAAGCTTTCTTT. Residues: CASGIRPEAFF. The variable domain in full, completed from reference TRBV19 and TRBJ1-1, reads DGGITQSPKYLFRKEGQNVTLSCEQNLNHDAMYWYRQDPGQGLRLIYYSQIVNDFQKGDIAEGYSVSREKKESFPLTVTSAQKNPTAFYLCASGIRPEAFFGQGTRLTVV.

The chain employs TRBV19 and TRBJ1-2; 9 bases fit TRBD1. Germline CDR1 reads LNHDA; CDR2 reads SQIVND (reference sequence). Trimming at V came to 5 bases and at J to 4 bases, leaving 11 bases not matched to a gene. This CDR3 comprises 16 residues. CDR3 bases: TGTGCCAGTAGTCCAACCGGGACAGGGCCCCTCTATGGCTACACCTTC. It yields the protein CASSPTGTGPLYGYTF.

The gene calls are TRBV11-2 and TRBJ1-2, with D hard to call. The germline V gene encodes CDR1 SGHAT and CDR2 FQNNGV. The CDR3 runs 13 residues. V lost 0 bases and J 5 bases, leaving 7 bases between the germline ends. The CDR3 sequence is CASSLEASYGYTF. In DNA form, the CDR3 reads TGTGCCAGCAGCTTAGAGGCCTCGTATGGCTACACCTTC.

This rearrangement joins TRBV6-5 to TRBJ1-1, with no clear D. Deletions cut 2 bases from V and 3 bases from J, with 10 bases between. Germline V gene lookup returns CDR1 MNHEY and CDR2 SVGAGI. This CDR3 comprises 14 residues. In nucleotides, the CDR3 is TGTGCCAGCAGTTACGGGCGGGGAGACACTGAAGCTTTCTTT. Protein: CASSYGRGDTEAFF.

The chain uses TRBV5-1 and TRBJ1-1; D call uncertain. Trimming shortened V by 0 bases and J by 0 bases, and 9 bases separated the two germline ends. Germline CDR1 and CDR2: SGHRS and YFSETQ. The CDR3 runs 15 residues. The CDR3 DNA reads TGCGCCAGCAGCTTGGGCCCGGGAATGAACACTGAAGCTTTCTTT. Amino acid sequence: CASSLGPGMNTEAFF.

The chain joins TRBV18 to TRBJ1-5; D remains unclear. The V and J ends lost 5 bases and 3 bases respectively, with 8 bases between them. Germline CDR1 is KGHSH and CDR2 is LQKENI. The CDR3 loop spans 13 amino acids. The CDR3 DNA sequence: TGTGCCAGCTCATCGAGAGCCAATCAGCCCCAGCATTTT. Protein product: CASSSRANQPQHF.

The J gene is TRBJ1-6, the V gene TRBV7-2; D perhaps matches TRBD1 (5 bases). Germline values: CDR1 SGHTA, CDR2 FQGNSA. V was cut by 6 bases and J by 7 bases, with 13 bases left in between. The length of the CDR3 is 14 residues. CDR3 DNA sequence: TGTGCCAGCAGGAGGAGACAGTCGAATTCACCCCTCCACTTT. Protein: CASRRRQSNSPLHF.

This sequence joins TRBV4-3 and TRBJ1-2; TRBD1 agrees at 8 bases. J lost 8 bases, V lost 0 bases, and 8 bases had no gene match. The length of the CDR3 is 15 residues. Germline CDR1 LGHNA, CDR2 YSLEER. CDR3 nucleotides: TGCGCCAGCAGCCAAGAGAGCAGGGGGCCTGGGGGCTACACCTTC. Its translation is CASSQESRGPGGYTF.

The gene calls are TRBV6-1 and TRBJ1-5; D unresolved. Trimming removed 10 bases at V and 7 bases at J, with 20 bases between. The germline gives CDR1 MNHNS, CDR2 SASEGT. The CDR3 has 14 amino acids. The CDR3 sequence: CATTYGVERQPQHF. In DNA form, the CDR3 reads TGTGCCACCACTTACGGGGTTGAGAGGCAGCCCCAGCATTTT.

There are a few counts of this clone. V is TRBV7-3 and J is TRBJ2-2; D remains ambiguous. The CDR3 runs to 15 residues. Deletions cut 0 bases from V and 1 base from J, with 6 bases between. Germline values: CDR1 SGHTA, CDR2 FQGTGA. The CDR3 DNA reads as TGTGCCAGCAGCTTAACGGGCCAGAACACCGGGGAGCTGTTTTTT. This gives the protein CASSLTGQNTGELFF. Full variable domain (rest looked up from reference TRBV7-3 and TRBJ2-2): GAGVSQTPSNKVTEKGKYVELRCDPISGHTALYWYRQSLGQGPEFLIYFQGTGAADDSGLPNDRFFAVRPEGSVSTLKIQRTERGDSAVYLCASSLTGQNTGELFFGEGSRLTVL.

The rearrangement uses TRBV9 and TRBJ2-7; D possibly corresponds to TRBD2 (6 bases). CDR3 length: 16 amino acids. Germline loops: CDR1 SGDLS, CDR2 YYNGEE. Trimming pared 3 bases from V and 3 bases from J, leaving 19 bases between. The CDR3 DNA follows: TGTGCCAGCAGCGATCGACTAGAAGGCCCCGGCTACGAGCAGTACTTC. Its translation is CASSDRLEGPGYEQYF. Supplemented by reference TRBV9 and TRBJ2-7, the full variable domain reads DSGVTQTPKHLITATGQRVTLRCSPRSGDLSVYWYQQSLDQGLQFLIQYYNGEERAKGNILERFSAQQFPDLHSELNLSSLELGDSALYFCASSDRLEGPGYEQYFGPGTRLTVT.

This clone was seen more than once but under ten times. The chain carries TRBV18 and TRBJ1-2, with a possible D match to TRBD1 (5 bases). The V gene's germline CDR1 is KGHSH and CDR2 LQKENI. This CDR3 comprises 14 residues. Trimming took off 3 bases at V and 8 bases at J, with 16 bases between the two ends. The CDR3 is CASSPPRGGEGYTF. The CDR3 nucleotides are TGTGCCAGCTCACCCCCCCGAGGAGGGGAAGGCTACACCTTC.

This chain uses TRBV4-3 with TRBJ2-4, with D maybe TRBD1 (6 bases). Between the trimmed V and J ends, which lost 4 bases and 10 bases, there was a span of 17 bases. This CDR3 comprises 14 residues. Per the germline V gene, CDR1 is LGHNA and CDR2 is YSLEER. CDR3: CASSPARTATIQYF. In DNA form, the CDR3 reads TGCGCCAGCAGCCCGGCTCGGACAGCTACAATTCAGTACTTC.

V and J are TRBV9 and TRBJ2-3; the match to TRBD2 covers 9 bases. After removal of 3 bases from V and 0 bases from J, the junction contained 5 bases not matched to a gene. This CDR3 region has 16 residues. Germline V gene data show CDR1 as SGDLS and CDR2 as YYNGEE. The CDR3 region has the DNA TGTGCCAGCAGCGCCGCTAGCGGGATAAGCACAGATACGCAGTATTTT. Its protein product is CASSAASGISTDTQYF.

The CDR3 region has the DNA TGTGCCAGCAGATACGGGACAGGGGGCTGGAAACTGTTTTTT. It specifies CASRYGTGGWKLFF. The genes are TRBV6-6 and TRBJ1-4; 12 nucleotides align to TRBD1. V was pared by 6 bases and J by 11 bases, with 7 bases of the junction left unmatched. The CDR3 is 14 amino acids. The germline V gene encodes CDR1 MNHNY and CDR2 SVGAGI (reference sequence).

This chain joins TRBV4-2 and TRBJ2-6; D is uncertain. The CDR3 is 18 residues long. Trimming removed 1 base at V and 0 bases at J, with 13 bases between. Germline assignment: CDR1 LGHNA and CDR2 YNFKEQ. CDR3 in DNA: TGTGCCAGCAGCCAAGGCGATGCGTTAGTCTCTGGGGCCAACGTCCTGACTTTC. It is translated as CASSQGDALVSGANVLTF.

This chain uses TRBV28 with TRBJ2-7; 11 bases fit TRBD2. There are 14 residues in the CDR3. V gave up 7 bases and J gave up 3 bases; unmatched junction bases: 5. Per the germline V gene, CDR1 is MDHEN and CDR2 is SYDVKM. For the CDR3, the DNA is TGTGCCAGCACGTTTAGCGGGGGGGGCTACGAGCAGTACTTC. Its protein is CASTFSGGGYEQYF.

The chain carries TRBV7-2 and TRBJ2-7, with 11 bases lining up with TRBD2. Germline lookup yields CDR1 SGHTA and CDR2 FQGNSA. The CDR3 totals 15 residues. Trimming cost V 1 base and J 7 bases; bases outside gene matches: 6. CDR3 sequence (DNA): TGTGCCAGCAGCTTAGGACGTCTAGCGGGGGGAGAGCAGTACTTC. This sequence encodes CASSLGRLAGGEQYF.

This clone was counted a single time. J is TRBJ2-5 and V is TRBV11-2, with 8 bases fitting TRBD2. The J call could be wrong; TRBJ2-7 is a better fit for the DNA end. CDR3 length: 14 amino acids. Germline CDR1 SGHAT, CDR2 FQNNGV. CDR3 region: CASSLGLASYEQYF. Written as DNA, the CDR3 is TGTGCCAGCAGCTTAGGACTAGCGTCCTACGAGCAGTACTTC.